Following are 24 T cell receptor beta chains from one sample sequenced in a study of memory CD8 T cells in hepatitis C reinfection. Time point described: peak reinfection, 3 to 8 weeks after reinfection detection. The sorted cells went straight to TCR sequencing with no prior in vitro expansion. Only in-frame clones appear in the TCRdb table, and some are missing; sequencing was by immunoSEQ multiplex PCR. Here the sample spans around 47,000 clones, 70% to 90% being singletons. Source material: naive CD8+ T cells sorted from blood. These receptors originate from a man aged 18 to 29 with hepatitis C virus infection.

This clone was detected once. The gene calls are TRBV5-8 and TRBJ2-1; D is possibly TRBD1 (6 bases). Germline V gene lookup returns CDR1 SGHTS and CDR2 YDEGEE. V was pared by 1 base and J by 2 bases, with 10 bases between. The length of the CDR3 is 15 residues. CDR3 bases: TGTGCCAGCAGCTTGTTTGCAGGGGCCTACAATGAGCAGTTCTTC. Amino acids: CASSLFAGAYNEQFF.

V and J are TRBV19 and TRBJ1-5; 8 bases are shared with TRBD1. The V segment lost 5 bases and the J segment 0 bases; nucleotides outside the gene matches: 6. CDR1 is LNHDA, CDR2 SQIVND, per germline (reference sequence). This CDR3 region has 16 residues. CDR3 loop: CASSFQGADSNQPQHF. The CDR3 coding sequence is TGTGCCAGTAGTTTTCAGGGGGCGGATAGCAATCAGCCCCAGCATTTT.

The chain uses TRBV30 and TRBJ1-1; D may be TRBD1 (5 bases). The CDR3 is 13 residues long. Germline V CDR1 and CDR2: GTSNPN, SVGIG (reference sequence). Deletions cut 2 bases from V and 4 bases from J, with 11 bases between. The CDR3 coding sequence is TGTGCCTGGAGTTTTCTAAGGGGCACTGAAGCTTTCTTT. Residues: CAWSFLRGTEAFF.

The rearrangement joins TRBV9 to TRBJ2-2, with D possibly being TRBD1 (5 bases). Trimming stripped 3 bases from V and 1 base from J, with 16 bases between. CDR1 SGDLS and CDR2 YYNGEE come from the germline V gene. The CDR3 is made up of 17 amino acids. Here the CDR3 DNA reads TGTGCCAGCAGCGGTACAGGAGCGATATTGAACACCGGGGAGCTGTTTTTT. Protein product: CASSGTGAILNTGELFF.

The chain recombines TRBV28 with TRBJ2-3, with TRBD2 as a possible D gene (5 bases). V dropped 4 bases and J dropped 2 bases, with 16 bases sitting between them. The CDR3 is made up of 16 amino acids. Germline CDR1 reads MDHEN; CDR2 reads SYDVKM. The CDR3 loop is CASSWRWTSSTDTQYF. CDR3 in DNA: TGTGCCAGCAGTTGGAGGTGGACCTCCTCCACAGATACGCAGTATTTT.

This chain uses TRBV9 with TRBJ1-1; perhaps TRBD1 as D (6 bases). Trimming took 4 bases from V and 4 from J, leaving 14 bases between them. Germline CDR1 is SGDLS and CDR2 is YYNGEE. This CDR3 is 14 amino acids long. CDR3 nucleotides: TGTGCCAGCAGCCGTGGGGGGGGCGGCACTGAAGCTTTCTTT. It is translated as CASSRGGGGTEAFF.

The CDR3 coding sequence is TGTGCCTGGAGTGTACAGGGGGGGCTTGGTTTGGATACGCAGTATTTT. Translation gives CAWSVQGGLGLDTQYF. This chain links TRBV30 with TRBJ2-3; TRBD1 might be the D (8 bases). Germline V gene data show CDR1 as GTSNPN and CDR2 as SVGIG (reference sequence). CDR3 length equals 16 residues. Trimming left V 0 bases short and J 6 bases short, with 19 bases between.

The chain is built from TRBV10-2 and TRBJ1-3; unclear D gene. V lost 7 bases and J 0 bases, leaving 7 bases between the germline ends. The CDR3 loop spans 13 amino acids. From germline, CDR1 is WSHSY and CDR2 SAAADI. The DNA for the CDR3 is TGCGCCAGCAAGCCCCCCTCTGGAAACACCATATATTTT. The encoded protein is CASKPPSGNTIYF.

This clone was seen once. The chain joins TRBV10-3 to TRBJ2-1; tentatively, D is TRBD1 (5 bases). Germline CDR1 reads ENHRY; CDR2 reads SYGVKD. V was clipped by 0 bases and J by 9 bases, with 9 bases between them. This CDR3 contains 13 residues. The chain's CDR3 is CAISESLGREQFF. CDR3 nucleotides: TGTGCCATCAGTGAGTCCCTGGGGCGTGAGCAGTTCTTC.

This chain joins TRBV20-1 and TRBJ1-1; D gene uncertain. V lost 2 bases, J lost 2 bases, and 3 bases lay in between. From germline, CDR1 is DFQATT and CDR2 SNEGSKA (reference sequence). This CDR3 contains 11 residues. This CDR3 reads CSARPNTEAFF. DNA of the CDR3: TGCAGTGCTAGACCAAACACTGAAGCTTTCTTT.

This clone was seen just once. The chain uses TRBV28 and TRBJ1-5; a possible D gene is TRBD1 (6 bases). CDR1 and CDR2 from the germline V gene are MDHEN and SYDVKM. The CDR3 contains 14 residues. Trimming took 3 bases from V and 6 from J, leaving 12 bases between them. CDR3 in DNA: TGTGCCAGCAGTTTTAGGTCAGGGGTTCAGCCCCAGCATTTT. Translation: CASSFRSGVQPQHF.

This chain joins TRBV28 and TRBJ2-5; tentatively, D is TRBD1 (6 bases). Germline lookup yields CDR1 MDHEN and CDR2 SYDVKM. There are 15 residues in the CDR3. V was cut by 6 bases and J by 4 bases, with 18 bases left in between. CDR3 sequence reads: CASRSSTGSAETQYF. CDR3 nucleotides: TGTGCCAGCAGGTCCAGTACAGGGTCGGCAGAGACCCAGTACTTC. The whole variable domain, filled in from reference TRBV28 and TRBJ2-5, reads DVKVTQSSRYLVKRTGEKVFLECVQDMDHENMFWYRQDPGLGLRLIYFSYDVKMKEKGDIPEGYSVSREKKERFSLILESASTNQTSMYLCASRSSTGSAETQYFGPGTRLLVL.

The CDR3 protein is CASSTTSGGGNEQFF. The CDR3 region has the DNA TGTGCCAGCAGCACGACTAGCGGGGGGGGGAATGAGCAGTTCTTC. The J gene is TRBJ2-1, the V gene TRBV21-1; TRBD2 was called by the table and not checked on the DNA. TRBV21-1 is recorded as a pseudogene. CDR3 length: 15 residues.

The DNA of the CDR3 is TGTGCCATCAGACTAGCGGGAGAAGGTGAGCAGTTCTTC. Translating it yields CAIRLAGEGEQFF. The genes are TRBV10-3 and TRBJ2-1; 11 nucleotides line up with TRBD2. This CDR3 comprises 13 residues. Trimming cost V 6 bases and J 9 bases; bases outside gene matches: 4. Germline V CDR1 and CDR2: ENHRY, SYGVKD.

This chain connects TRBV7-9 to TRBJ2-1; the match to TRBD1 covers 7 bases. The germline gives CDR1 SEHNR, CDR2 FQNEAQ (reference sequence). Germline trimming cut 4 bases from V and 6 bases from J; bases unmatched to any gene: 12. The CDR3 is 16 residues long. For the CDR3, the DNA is TGTGCCAGCAGCTCCGGGATAGGACAGGTGGGCAATGAGCAGTTCTTC. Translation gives CASSSGIGQVGNEQFF. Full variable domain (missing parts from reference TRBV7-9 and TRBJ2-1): DTGVSQNPRHKITKRGQNVTFRCDPISEHNRLYWYRQTLGQGPEFLTYFQNEAQLEKSRLLSDRFSAERPKGSFSTLEIQRTEQGDSAMYLCASSSGIGQVGNEQFFGPGTRLTVL.

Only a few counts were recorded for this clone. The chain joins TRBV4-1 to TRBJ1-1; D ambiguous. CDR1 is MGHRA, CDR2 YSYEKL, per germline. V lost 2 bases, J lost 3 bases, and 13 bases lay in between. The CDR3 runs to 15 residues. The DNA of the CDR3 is TGCGCCAGCAGCCAACTGGCAGGCGAAGACACTGAAGCTTTCTTT. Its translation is CASSQLAGEDTEAFF.

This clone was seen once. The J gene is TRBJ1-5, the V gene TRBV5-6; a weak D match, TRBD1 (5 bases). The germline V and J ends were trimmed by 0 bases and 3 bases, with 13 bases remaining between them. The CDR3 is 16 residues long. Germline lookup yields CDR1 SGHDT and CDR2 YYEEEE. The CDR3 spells CASSLANGGVNQPQHF. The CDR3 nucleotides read TGTGCCAGCAGCTTGGCCAATGGGGGGGTCAATCAGCCCCAGCATTTT. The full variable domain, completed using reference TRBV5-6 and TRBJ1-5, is DAGVTQSPTHLIKTRGQQVTLRCSPKSGHDTVSWYQQALGQGPQFIFQYYEEEERQRGNFPDRFSGHQFPNYSSELNVNALLLGDSALYLCASSLANGGVNQPQHFGDGTRLSIL.

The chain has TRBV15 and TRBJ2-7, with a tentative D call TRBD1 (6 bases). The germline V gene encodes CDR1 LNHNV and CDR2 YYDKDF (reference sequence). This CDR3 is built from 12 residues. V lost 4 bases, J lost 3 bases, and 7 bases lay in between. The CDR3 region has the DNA TGTGCCACCAGCATAGGGGGCTACGAGCAGTACTTC. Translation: CATSIGGYEQYF.

The CDR3 here is CASSLEGDTGELFF. CDR3 DNA: TGTGCCAGCAGCCTAGAGGGGGACACCGGGGAGCTGTTTTTT. The V and J genes are TRBV7-6 and TRBJ2-2; tentative D call: TRBD1 (6 bases). Trimming stripped 5 bases from V and 3 bases from J, with 10 bases between. The germline V gene encodes CDR1 SGHVS and CDR2 FNYEAQ. The CDR3 covers 14 residues.

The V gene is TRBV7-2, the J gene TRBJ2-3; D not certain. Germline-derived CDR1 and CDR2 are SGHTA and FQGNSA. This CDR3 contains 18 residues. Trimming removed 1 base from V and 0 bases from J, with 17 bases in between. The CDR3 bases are TGTGCCAGCAGCTTAGGGTTAGGCCCGGGTACTAGCACAGATACGCAGTATTTT. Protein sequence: CASSLGLGPGTSTDTQYF.

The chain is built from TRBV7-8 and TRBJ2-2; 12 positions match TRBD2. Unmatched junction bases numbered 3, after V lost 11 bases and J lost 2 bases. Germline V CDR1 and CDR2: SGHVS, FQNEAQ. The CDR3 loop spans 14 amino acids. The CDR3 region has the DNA TGTGCCGGACTAGCGGGGATCAACACCGGGGAGCTGTTTTTT. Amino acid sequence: CAGLAGINTGELFF.

Here the CDR3 reads CASSPLGPQDEQYF. In DNA form, the CDR3 reads TGTGCCAGCAGCCCCTTGGGCCCCCAGGACGAGCAGTACTTC. The genes are TRBV7-9 and TRBJ2-7; D is ambiguous. This CDR3 is 14 amino acids long. The germline V gene encodes CDR1 SEHNR and CDR2 FQNEAQ (reference sequence). Deletions cut 5 bases from V and 5 bases from J, with 16 bases between. The full variable domain, rest sourced from reference TRBV7-9 and TRBJ2-7, is DTGVSQNPRHKITKRGQNVTFRCDPISEHNRLYWYRQTLGQGPEFLTYFQNEAQLEKSRLLSDRFSAERPKGSFSTLEIQRTEQGDSAMYLCASSPLGPQDEQYFGPGTRLTVT.

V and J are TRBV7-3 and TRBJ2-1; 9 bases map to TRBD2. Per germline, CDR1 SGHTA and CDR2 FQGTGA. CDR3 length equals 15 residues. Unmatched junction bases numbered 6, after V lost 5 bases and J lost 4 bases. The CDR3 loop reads CASSPTSGLYNEQFF. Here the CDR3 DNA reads TGTGCCAGCAGCCCTACTAGCGGGCTGTACAATGAGCAGTTCTTC.

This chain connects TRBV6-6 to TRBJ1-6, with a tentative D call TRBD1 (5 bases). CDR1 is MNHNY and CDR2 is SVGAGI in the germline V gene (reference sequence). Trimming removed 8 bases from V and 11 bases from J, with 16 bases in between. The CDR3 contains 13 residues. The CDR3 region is CASAGHSSAPLHF. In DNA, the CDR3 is TGTGCCAGCGCTGGACATTCTTCGGCACCCCTCCACTTT.